A single sample is the source of the 10 T cell receptor beta chains below, sequenced in a study of metastatic and nonmetastatic thyroid tumors (dated by TCRdb to the early 2020s). Before undergoing thyroid surgery, none of the patients had been given any kind of treatment. The method was PCR. Sequencing took place on an Illumina HiSeq 4000. The public reads were quality trimmed at Q25 with fastp and then assembled into clones with MiXCR by TCRdb, keeping productive beta chains. The sample records tens of thousands of clones, more than 25% of which are singletons. The ten biggest clones cover approximately 21% of the sample. Sequencing was performed on blood. The receptors come from a female donor with papillary thyroid cancer or a benign thyroid nodule (not recorded which). Some clones in this sample may be carry-over from other donors' samples.

The chain links TRBV11-2 to TRBJ2-2, with a tentative D call TRBD2 (5 bases). The CDR3 is 14 residues long. CDR1 is SGHAT, CDR2 FQNNGV, per germline. Between the trimmed V and J ends, which lost 5 bases and 6 bases, there was a span of 13 bases. CDR3 protein: CASSPRSGAGELFF. DNA for the CDR3: TGTGCCAGCAGCCCGAGATCCGGGGCCGGGGAGCTGTTTTTT.

Concerning this clone itself: One junction end disagrees with the germline gene, perhaps due to a read error. The rearrangement joins TRBV7-7 to TRBJ2-7, with D possibly TRBD2 on 6 matching bases. The germline V gene has CDR1 SSHAT and CDR2 FNYEAQ (reference sequence). There are 13 residues in the CDR3. This CDR3 reads CASSLARGNEQYF. The CDR3 DNA follows: TGTGCTAGCAGCTTAGCCCGGGGGAACGAGCAGTACTTC.

Regarding this clone: A read error may account for a junction end that differs from germline. The chain employs TRBV5-1 and TRBJ2-3, with TRBD2 matching 7 bases. CDR3 length equals 18 residues. Germline loops: CDR1 SGHRS, CDR2 YFSETQ. CDR3 nucleotides: TGCGCCAGCCGCTTCGGGGTGTCTGCAGCGGGACTCACAGATTCGCAGTATTTT. The encoded protein is CASRFGVSAAGLTDSQYF.

The J gene is TRBJ1-2, the V gene TRBV7-2; 7 bases are a match to TRBD1. The CDR3 has 14 amino acids. Germline loops: CDR1 SGHTA, CDR2 FQGNSA. V lost 5 bases and J lost 13; bases outside the gene matches: 16. CDR3 DNA: TGTGCCAGCAGCCCTTTAGGTGGGGGGACAGCTGGCACCTTC. It codes for CASSPLGGGTAGTF.

This clone was seen ten or more times. This sequence joins TRBV6-2 or TRBV6-3 and TRBJ2-1, with D possibly being TRBD1 (6 bases). Trimming took 8 bases from V and 10 from J, leaving 15 bases between them. The CDR3 has 12 residues. The germline CDR1 and CDR2 sequences are MNHEY and SVGEGT. The CDR3: CASFDRIEEQFF. CDR3 in DNA: TGTGCCAGCTTCGACAGGATAGAAGAGCAGTTCTTC.

This clone was detected a few times. The chain recombines TRBV2 with TRBJ2-7; TRBD2 might be the D (6 bases). V lost 2 bases and J 5 bases, leaving 13 bases between the germline ends. CDR3 size: 14 residues. The V gene's germline CDR1 is SNHLY and CDR2 FYNNEI. The CDR3 is CASSEWRASDEQYF. For the CDR3, the DNA is TGTGCCAGCAGTGAATGGAGGGCTAGCGACGAGCAGTACTTC.

There are a few counts of this clone. The V call is TRBV6-2 or TRBV6-3, the J call TRBJ1-6; D unclear. Germline CDR1 MNHEY, CDR2 SVGEGT. V lost 2 bases and J lost 8, with 7 bases in between. CDR3 length: 13 residues. CDR3 nucleotides: TGTGCCAGCAGTTACGGGTGGGATTCACCCCTCCACTTT. It translates to CASSYGWDSPLHF.

Relative to its sample, this clone is medium-sized (0.01 to 0.1%). The chain couples TRBV7-2 to TRBJ1-1, with 7 bases aligning to TRBD1. Per the germline V gene, CDR1 is SGHTA and CDR2 is FQGNSA. The CDR3 runs 15 residues. V shed 2 bases, J shed 0 bases, and the junction held 3 bases outside the gene matches. The CDR3 loop reads CASSLMGQMNTEAFF. In DNA form, the CDR3 reads TGTGCCAGCAGCTTAATGGGACAGATGAACACTGAAGCTTTCTTT. The whole variable domain, filled in from reference TRBV7-2 and TRBJ1-1, reads GAGVSQSPSNKVTEKGKDVELRCDPISGHTALYWYRQSLGQGLEFLIYFQGNSAPDKSGLPSDRFSAERTGGSVSTLTIQRTQQEDSAVYLCASSLMGQMNTEAFFGQGTRLTVV.

The chain recombines TRBV11-3 with TRBJ2-2; D could derive from TRBD1 or TRBD2 (5 bases each). CDR3 length: 20 amino acids. Germline CDR1 is SGHNT and CDR2 is YENEEA. The germline V and J ends were trimmed by 1 base and 4 bases, with 25 bases remaining between them. In nucleotides, the CDR3 is TGTGCCAGCAGCTTAGGCCGGGCGGCAGGGAGAGGAGAAAGCACCGGGGAGCTGTTTTTT. Amino acids: CASSLGRAAGRGESTGELFF.

Many counts were recorded for this clone. The gene calls are TRBV6-2 or TRBV6-3 and TRBJ2-3; no clear D gene. The CDR3 runs to 10 residues. Germline V lookup: CDR1 MNHEY, CDR2 SVGEGT. Trimming took off 8 bases at V and 5 bases at J, with 5 bases between the two ends. CDR3 in amino acids: CASSGDTQYF. Here the CDR3 DNA reads TGTGCCAGCTCCGGAGATACGCAGTATTTT.